This is a list of T cell receptor beta chains from one sample in a study of cytomegalovirus exposure and HLA in healthy donors. TCRdb's table, derived via immunoSEQ multiplex PCR, lists solely in-frame clones and lacks some. The sample lists around 99,000 clones, about 85% occurring once. The sample comprised PBMCs. Every receptor here comes from a man between 25 and 39 years old in good health and CMV-seronegative. The conserved cysteine and the conserved F or W are not part of the CDR3 here. A D gene is named only where the DNA matches it firmly.

D	J	V	CDR3
TRBD1	TRBJ2-7	TRBV5-1	ASSSGQGGAEQY
NA	TRBJ1-1	TRBV6-5	ASSSVRANTEAF
TRBD2	TRBJ2-3	TRBV15	ATSREAGGADTQY
NA	TRBJ1-5	TRBV10-3	ASSPGILGSNQPQH
NA	TRBJ2-7	TRBV14	ASSQDGLSYEQY
TRBD1	TRBJ2-5	TRBV5-1	ASSPRTGQETQY
NA	TRBJ2-3	TRBV5-1	ASAVSDTQY
TRBD2	TRBJ2-7	TRBV6-5	ASSYGTPGGEQY
NA	TRBJ1-1	TRBV5-4	ASSSKTLRGTEAF
TRBD2	TRBJ2-1	TRBV29-1	SVGSSGKYNEQF
TRBD1	TRBJ1-1	TRBV18	ASSPLGQGAENTEAF
TRBD2	TRBJ2-3	TRBV2	ASSESGGPPDTQY
NA	TRBJ1-1	TRBV6-1	ASTRGGPNTEAF
NA	TRBJ2-7	TRBV2	ASSAEALQGFLPYEQY
NA	TRBJ2-2	TRBV7-9	ASSLVSGAGELF
TRBD2	TRBJ2-5	TRBV6-5	ASSRTSGRETQY
NA	TRBJ2-1	TRBV11-2	ASSLDSTVMPSSYNEQF
NA	TRBJ2-7	TRBV13	ASSLAVAAYEQY
NA	TRBJ1-4	TRBV29-1	SVEAGLTNTGEKLF
NA	TRBJ2-7	TRBV6-1	ASSLIDEQY
TRBD2	TRBJ2-1	TRBV19	ASSPLKAGGLDEQF
NA	TRBJ1-4	TRBV7-8	ASSLDAGTNEKLF
TRBD1	TRBJ2-7	TRBV5-1	ASSSGQGDFYEQY
NA	TRBJ2-7	TRBV4-2	ASSQARRSYEQY
TRBD1	TRBJ2-5	TRBV29-1	SGQGSKETQY
TRBD1	TRBJ1-4	TRBV30	AWRVGDRINEKLF
TRBD1	TRBJ1-1	TRBV7-9	ASSLTGGETEAF
NA	TRBJ1-5	TRBV6-1	ASSEREGGQPQH
TRBD2	TRBJ2-7	TRBV6-5	ASSRGLAGDYEQY
NA	TRBJ1-2	TRBV28	ASRTPNNYGYT
TRBD2	TRBJ2-1	TRBV4-2	ASSQAGAGNEQF
TRBD2	TRBJ2-5	TRBV5-1	ASSLELAVQETQY
TRBD2	TRBJ2-7	TRBV2	ASRLAGGYEQY
NA	TRBJ2-2	TRBV6-4	ASSDGSDTGELF
TRBD2	TRBJ2-1	TRBV4-1	ASRREWYNEQF